The sequence of this T cell receptor (beta chain) was determined in a study of cytomegalovirus exposure and HLA in healthy donors. Regarding the study as a whole: There were a few CMV-associated chains whose specificity for CMV antigens was confirmed in vitro.

Clones were sequenced by immunoSEQ multiplex PCR, and TCRdb holds only the in-frame ones, with some missing. This sample has 350,000 or so clones, with 86% found just once. Among the 110 or so subjects of the validation cohort, separate from the roughly 670-subject first cohort, were the donors. V lost 5 bases, J lost 3 bases, and 8 bases stayed unmatched. This CDR3 has 15 residues. Germline V gene data show CDR1 as SGHAT and CDR2 as FQDESV (reference sequence). Note on this clone: Its matching antigen is unknown.

Sequencing was done on a sample of PBMCs. The chain joins TRBV11-1 to TRBJ1-1; 8 positions agree with TRBD1. The clonotype was recovered from a woman younger than 30 in good health and CMV-seronegative. The CDR3 DNA is TGTGCCAGCAGCCGAACCGGGACAGGATACACTGAAGCTTTCTTT. As protein: CASSRTGTGYTEAFF.